Listed here is a single TCR beta chain. Its antigen is unknown. Germline CDR1 and CDR2: SGHNT and YYREEE (reference sequence). Trimming at V came to 4 bases and at J to 7 bases, leaving 9 bases not matched to a gene. The CDR3 loop spans 14 amino acids. In the PCR, 60 Vbeta and 13 Jbeta primers were used. TCRdb keeps only in-frame clones here, not all; method: immunoSEQ multiplex PCR. The sample has roughly 110,000 clones, 82% seen once. These data come from a study of cytomegalovirus exposure and HLA in healthy donors. Notes on the study in general: HLA restriction was apparent for most CMV-associated TCR beta chains in a later analysis. HLA alleles were associated with 17,000 or so TCR beta sequences in a later analysis at 0.05 false discovery rate. It was reported that TCR beta sequences correctly inferred the HLA-A and HLA-B alleles for most subjects. According to the study, 160 or so TCR beta chains were cytomegalovirus-associated.

Material: PBMCs. The V gene is TRBV5-4, the J gene TRBJ1-2; 8 positions agree with TRBD1. The sequence was collected from a young woman in good health and CMV-seronegative. The CDR3 region has the DNA TGTGCCAGCAGCCCTTTTTCCAGGGGGCTTGGCTACACCTTC. This sequence encodes CASSPFSRGLGYTF. The entire variable domain, with the rest obtained from reference TRBV5-4 and TRBJ1-2, is as follows: ETGVTQSPTHLIKTRGQQVTLRCSSQSGHNTVSWYQQALGQGPQFIFQYYREEENGRGNFPPRFSGLQFPNYSSELNVNALELDDSALYLCASSPFSRGLGYTFGSGTRLTVV.